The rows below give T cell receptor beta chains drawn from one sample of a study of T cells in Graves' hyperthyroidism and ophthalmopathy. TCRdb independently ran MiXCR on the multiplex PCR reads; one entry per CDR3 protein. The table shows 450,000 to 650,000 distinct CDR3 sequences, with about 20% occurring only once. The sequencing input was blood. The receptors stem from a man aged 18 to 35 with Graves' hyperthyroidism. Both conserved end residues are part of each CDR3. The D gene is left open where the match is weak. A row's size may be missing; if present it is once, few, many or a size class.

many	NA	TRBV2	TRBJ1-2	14	TGTGCCAGCATCCTAGGACATCCTAACTATGGCTACACCTTC	CASILGHPNYGYTF
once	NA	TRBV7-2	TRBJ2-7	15	TGTGCCAGCAGCCCCTGGACAGCGCTCTCCTACGAGCAGTACTTC	CASSPWTALSYEQYF
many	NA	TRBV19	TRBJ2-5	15	TGTGCCAGTACCCCCCCCCGGGACGGAACGCAGACCCAGTACTTC	CASTPPRDGTQTQYF
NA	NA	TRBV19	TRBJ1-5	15	TGTGCCAGTTTCTTATATTGTGGAGTTAATCAGCCCCAGCATTTT	CASFLYCGVNQPQHF
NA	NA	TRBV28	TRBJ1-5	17	TGTGCCAGCAGTTTACCCCGATGGCGGTCTAGCAATCAGCCCCAGCATTTT	CASSLPRWRSSNQPQHF
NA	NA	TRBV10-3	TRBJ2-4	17	TGTGCCACCCCACCGGGACAATCGTCTCTAGCCAAAAACATTCAGTACTTC	CATPPGQSSLAKNIQYF
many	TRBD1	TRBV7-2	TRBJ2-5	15	TGTGCCAGCAGCACAAGGACAGGGTTTGGAGAGACCCAGTACTTC	CASSTRTGFGETQYF
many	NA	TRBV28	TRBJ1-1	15	TGTGCCAGCAGCCACTCGAGCCGGTTGAACACTGAAGCTTTCTTT	CASSHSSRLNTEAFF
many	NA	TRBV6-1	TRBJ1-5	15	TGTGCCAGTACCTGGGACACTCAAAGCAATCAGCCCCAGCATTTT	CASTWDTQSNQPQHF
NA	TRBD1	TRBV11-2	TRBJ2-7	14	TGTGCCAGCAGCTTAGCGTGGACAGGGGACGAGCAGTACTTC	CASSLAWTGDEQYF
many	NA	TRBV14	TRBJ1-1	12	TGTGCCAGCAGCCCGGACCGAGTTAGAGCTTTCTTT	CASSPDRVRAFF
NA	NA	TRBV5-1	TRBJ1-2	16	TGCGCCAGCAGCGACCTACAGGGCCACCTTCTCTCTGGCTACACCTTC	CASSDLQGHLLSGYTF
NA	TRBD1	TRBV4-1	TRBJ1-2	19	TGCGCCAGCAGCCCCGTTCTACCGGTCCGAGACAGGGGTGTTGATGGCTACACCTTC	CASSPVLPVRDRGVDGYTF
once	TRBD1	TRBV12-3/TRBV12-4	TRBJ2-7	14	TGTGCCAGCAGTTTAACAGGGGGCGTGGACGAGCAGTACTTC	CASSLTGGVDEQYF
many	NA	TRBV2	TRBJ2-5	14	TGTGCCAGCAAGGCAGGGTTGAGCGGAGAGACCCAGTACTTC	CASKAGLSGETQYF
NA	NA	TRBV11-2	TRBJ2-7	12	TGTGCCAGCAGCTTTAAGCCCTACGAGCAGTACTTC	CASSFKPYEQYF
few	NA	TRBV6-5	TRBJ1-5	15	TGTGCCAGCAGTTTGGGGGGGGAGGGGGTTCAGCCCCAGCATTTT	CASSLGGEGVQPQHF
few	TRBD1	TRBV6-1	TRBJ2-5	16	TGTGCCAGCAGATCCGGGACAGGGGGGTACGCGGTGACCAAGTACTTC	CASRSGTGGYAVTKYF
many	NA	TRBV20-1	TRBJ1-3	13	TGCAGTGCTAGATACGGGGAAGGAAACACCATATATTTT	CSARYGEGNTIYF
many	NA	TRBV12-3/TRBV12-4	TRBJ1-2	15	TGTGCCAGCAGCCCCACTCCGGGAGGGTTCTATGGCTACACCTTC	CASSPTPGGFYGYTF
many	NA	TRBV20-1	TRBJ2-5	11	TGCAGTGCTTCGATCCAAGAGACCCAGTACTTC	CSASIQETQYF
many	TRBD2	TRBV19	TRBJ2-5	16	TGTGCCAGTAGTATAGGCGTAGCGGGGGGGCAGGAGACCCAGTACTTC	CASSIGVAGGQETQYF
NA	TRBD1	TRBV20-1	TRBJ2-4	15	TGCAGTGCTAGGAAGTCGGACAGGGTGGAGAACATTCAGTACTTC	CSARKSDRVENIQYF
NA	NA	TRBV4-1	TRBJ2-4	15	TGCGCCAGCAGCCAATGGGCTGGAACCAAAAACATTCAGTACTTC	CASSQWAGTKNIQYF